This T cell receptor beta chain was captured in a study of shared clonotypes between healthy human individuals (dated by TCRdb to 2019 to 2021). As for the study more broadly: A few men and two women, aged 18 to 49 years, made up the cohort. For each donor, CD4 naive and CD4 memory were each run on three plates, CD8 naive on two plates, and CD8 memory on one plate. To estimate repertoire size and how much clonotype sharing occurs between individuals, the study deeply sequenced the blood TCR repertoires of roughly 5 healthy adults. Different laboratories and diverse techniques were used to prepare libraries and sequence TCR repertoires, to increase sequencing depth and limit assay-specific biases. Leukapheresis yielded between about 0.9 and 9 billion PBMCs per donor.

The CDR3, cysteine through phenylalanine, is 15 amino acids long. The only DNA kept is the CDR3, 45 bases in frame from the first base. As encoded in the germline V gene, CDR1 is MNHEY while CDR2 is SVGAGI. The study at large found these results: Clonotypes shared by all four sorted-subset donors showed higher generation probabilities than non-shared clonotypes. When several donors were compared, the shared fraction of clonotypes was about 5% for naive CD4, approximately 3.3% for naive CD8, roughly 2.5% for memory CD4, and 0.4% for memory CD8. Naive subsets generally had larger estimated clonotype richness than memory subsets did. Incomplete sequencing was indicated by rarefaction of sorted-subset datasets, despite the large sequencing depth. The genetic and exposure-history diversity represented was limited by the small number of donors. Sampling was limited to blood, and TCR repertoires in tissue likely differ from TCR repertoires in blood. Pairwise subsampling indicated that sequencing depth was expected to affect the degree of clonotype sharing among donors.

The donors were healthy, HIV-negative adults who had no recently reported acute infections or vaccinations. Every donor was a Caucasian adult living in Nashville, Tennessee, USA. CD4+ T cells were enriched through magnetic negative selection, after which naive cells were positively selected on CD45RA and the remaining negative fraction served as the memory subset. After blood collection by leukapheresis, PBMCs were isolated using Ficoll-Histopaque density gradient centrifugation and then cryopreserved in the vapor phase of liquid nitrogen. Purity and quantity of every magnetically sorted T cell population were checked by analytical flow cytometry. From each sorted fraction, genomic DNA was isolated and quantified by UV absorbance on a Nanodrop 2000c. This clone was counted a few times. Its antigen is currently not known. Base quality data are lacking; no much larger clone is found one base away. Using the deep immunoSEQ assay, multiplex PCR amplified TCR CDR3 regions from genomic DNA. Genomic DNA extracted from each cell subset was distributed evenly over all wells of several immunoSEQ 96-well plates, and each plate served as one replicate. For sorted subsets, 150 to 250 ng of genomic DNA, equivalent to about 30,000 T cell genomes, went into each replicate PCR. Purified libraries were measured with a Qubit 3.0 fluorometer, size-checked on a Bioanalyzer 2100, and measured again with the KAPA Library Quantification kit. Every immunoSEQ 96-well plate was sequenced on a separate single-read 150-cycle Illumina NextSeq 550 flow cell. From the authors' description of their analysis: Because only junctional sequences without quality scores were contained in the immunoSEQ output, filtering matching that applied to full-length reads could not be performed. To assign V/J genes and CDR3, sequences were annotated against IMGT germline references using PyIR, a Python wrapper for IgBLAST v1.9. Reads with weak V/J assignments (E-value above 1e-6), missing CDR3, stop codons, out-of-frame junctions, or ambiguous translated residues were removed. V3J clonotypes were defined by identical inferred V gene, J gene, and CDR3 amino acid sequence. The percentage overlap between two repertoires was calculated by dividing the number of shared unique clonotypes by the size of the smaller repertoire. RTK rarefaction, the Chao1 estimator, and Recon v2.1 estimates of unobserved clonotypes were used to assess repertoire richness. Generation probabilities for all TCRbeta clonotypes obtained by the gDNA method from a few donors were computed using OLGA. TCRdb re-hosts the immuneACCESS table, in-frame sequences only. Its copies lack some clones; in the studies checked, an unresolved V gene accounts for under half of them, and the cause for the rest is not known. The DNA gave D and trimming, while V, J and clone size come from that table. The sample table records over a million clones; about 80% of these occur just once. 1.2% to 1.5% of the sample is taken by the ten largest.

Sequences were obtained from memory CD4+ T cells sorted from blood. This sample's cell subset or site label indicates: CD45RA-negative fraction. The sequence came from a man between 18 and 35 years old in good health. Recombination linked TRBV6-5 to TRBJ2-5; perhaps TRBD2 is the D gene, with 5 bases matching. The J call may be wrong; the DNA end is better matched by TRBJ2-7. The CDR3 reads CASSYPGGREVEQYF. At the DNA level, the sequence is TGTGCCAGCAGTTACCCTGGCGGGCGAGAAGTCGAGCAGTACTTC.